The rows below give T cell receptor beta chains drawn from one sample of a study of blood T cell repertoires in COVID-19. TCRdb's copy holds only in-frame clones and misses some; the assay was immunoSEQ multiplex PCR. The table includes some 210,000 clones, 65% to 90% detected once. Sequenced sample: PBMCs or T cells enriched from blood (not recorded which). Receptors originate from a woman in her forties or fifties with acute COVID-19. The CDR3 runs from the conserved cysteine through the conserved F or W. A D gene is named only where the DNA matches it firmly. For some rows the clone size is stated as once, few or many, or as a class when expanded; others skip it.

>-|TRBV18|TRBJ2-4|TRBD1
TGTGCCAGCTCACCAATGGGACAGAAAAACATTCAGTACTTC
CASSPMGQKNIQYF
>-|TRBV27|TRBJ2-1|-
TGTGCCAGCAGTTTATCTTCCTACTACAATGAGCAGTTCTTC
CASSLSSYYNEQFF
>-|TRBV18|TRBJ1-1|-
TGTGCCAGCTCATGGACGGGATACACTGAAGCTTTCTTT
CASSWTGYTEAFF
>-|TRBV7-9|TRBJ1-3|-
TGTGCCAGCAGCTTAGGCCTCCACAGGGCCCCAAGCTCTGGAAACACCATATATTTT
CASSLGLHRAPSSGNTIYF
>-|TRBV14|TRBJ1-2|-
TGTGCCAGCAGCCAAACAACACAGGGTCACTATGGCTACACCTTC
CASSQTTQGHYGYTF
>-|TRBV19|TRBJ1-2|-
TGTGCCAGTAGTATAAAGGGGTCCTATGGCTACACCTTC
CASSIKGSYGYTF
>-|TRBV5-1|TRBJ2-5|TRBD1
TGCGCCAGCAGCTTGGGGGGACAGGCGCGAGAGACCCAGTACTTC
CASSLGGQARETQYF
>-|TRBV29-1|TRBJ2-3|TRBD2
TGCAGCGTTGAAGATAGTGGGAGTAGCGGGGGTAGCACAGATACGCAGTATTTT
CSVEDSGSSGGSTDTQYF
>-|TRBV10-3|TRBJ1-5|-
TGTGCCATCAGTGTGGGGGGGAATCAGCCCCAGCATTTT
CAISVGGNQPQHF
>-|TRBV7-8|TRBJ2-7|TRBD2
TGTGCCAGCAGCTTAGGAATAACTAGCGGGGGGGCCTACGAGCAGTACTTC
CASSLGITSGGAYEQYF
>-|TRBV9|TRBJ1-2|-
TGTGCCAGCAGCTTGCGGCCCCTTAACTATGGCTACACCTTC
CASSLRPLNYGYTF
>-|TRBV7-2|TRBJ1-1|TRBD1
TGTGCCAGCAGCTTAGAAGGCCTCAAGGGGGCGGGTGCTTTCTTT
CASSLEGLKGAGAFF
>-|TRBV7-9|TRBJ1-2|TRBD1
TGTGCCAGCAGCTTAGCAGACAGGGGGCCTCGGGGCTACACCTTC
CASSLADRGPRGYTF
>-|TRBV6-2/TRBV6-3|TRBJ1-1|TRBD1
TGTGCCAGCAGTCTAGGGGGCTGGGGCACTGAAGCTTTCTTT
CASSLGGWGTEAFF
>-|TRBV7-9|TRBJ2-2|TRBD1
TGTGCCAGCAGCGACCGGGACAGAGCGAACACCGGGGAGCTGTTTTTT
CASSDRDRANTGELFF
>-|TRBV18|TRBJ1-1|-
TGTGCCAGCTCACCGCAGGGGCAGGGTGTTGAAGCTTTCTTT
CASSPQGQGVEAFF
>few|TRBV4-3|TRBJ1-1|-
TGCGCCAGCAGCCAAGGGGCGGGTACTGAAGCTTTCTTT
CASSQGAGTEAFF
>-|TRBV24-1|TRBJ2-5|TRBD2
TGTGCCACCAGTGATACCCTAGCGGTATTGGAGACCCAGTACTTC
CATSDTLAVLETQYF
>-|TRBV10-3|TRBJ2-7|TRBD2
TGTGCCATCAGTGCAGTAGCGGGAGCGGTCTACGAGCAGTACTTC
CAISAVAGAVYEQYF
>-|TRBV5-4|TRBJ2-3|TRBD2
TGTGCCAGCAGCCGGGGGACTAGCGGGTCAACGCAGTATTTT
CASSRGTSGSTQYF
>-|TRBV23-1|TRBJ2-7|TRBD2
TGCGCCCTTGGGGGGGTGGACAACGAGCAGTACTTC
CALGGVDNEQYF
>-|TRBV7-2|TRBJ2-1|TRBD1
TGTGCCAGCAGCGCTTTCCAGGGGGCTTTCTACAATGAGCAGTTCTTC
CASSAFQGAFYNEQFF
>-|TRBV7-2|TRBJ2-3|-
TGTGCCAGCAGCCAATTTACAGATACGCAGTATTTT
CASSQFTDTQYF
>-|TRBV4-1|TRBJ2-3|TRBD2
TGCGCCAGCAGTCTAGGGACTAGTGACACAGATACGCAGTATTTT
CASSLGTSDTDTQYF
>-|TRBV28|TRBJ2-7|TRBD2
TGTGCCAGCGAAGCGGGGGGCCTCTACGAGCAGTACTTC
CASEAGGLYEQYF
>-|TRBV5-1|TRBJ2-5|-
TGCGCCAGCAGCTCCGGGTCGGAATCTAGGGAGACCCAGTACTTC
CASSSGSESRETQYF
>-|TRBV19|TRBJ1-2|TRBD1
TGTGCCAGTAGACCGACAGGGGCCTATGGCTACACCTTC
CASRPTGAYGYTF
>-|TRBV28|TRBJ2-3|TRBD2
TGTGCCAGCAGTTTGCCGGGGGGGCAGGAGGATACGCAGTATTTT
CASSLPGGQEDTQYF
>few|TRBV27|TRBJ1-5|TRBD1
TGTGCCAGCAGTGACAGGGGGCAGCCCCAGCATTTT
CASSDRGQPQHF
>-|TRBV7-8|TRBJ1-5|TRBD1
TGTGCCAGCAGCCGGATACAGGGGGCAACAGAGCCCCAGCATTTT
CASSRIQGATEPQHF
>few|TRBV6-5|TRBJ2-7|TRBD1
TGTGCCAGCAGGTGGAACAGGGGTGCTACTAACGAGCAGTACTTC
CASRWNRGATNEQYF
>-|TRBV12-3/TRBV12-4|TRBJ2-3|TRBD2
TGTGCCAGCGGGCGGGGGGGCCCGGATACGCAGTATTTT
CASGRGGPDTQYF
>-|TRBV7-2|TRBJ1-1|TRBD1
TGTGCCAGCAGCTTAGACGGGACAGGGGTCACTGAAGCTTTCTTT
CASSLDGTGVTEAFF
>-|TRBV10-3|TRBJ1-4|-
TGTGCCATCAGTGATGATAGGGGCGGTGAAAAACTGTTTTTT
CAISDDRGGEKLFF
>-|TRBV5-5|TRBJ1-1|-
TGTGCCAGCAGCCGAACGGCGGCCCTGAACACTGAAGCTTTCTTT
CASSRTAALNTEAFF
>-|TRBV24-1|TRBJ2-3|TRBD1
TGTGCCACCAGTGACCCTGGACAGGGGGGCACAGATACGCAGTATTTT
CATSDPGQGGTDTQYF
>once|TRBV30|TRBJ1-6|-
TGTGCCTGGAAAGGGGTTTGGACAGATAATTCACCCCTCCACTTT
CAWKGVWTDNSPLHF
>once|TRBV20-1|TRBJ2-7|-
TGCAGTGCTGGGCGCTACGAGCAGTACTTC
CSAGRYEQYF
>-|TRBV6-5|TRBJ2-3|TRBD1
TGTGCCAGCAGCTACAGGGGGCAAACAGATACGCAGTATTTT
CASSYRGQTDTQYF
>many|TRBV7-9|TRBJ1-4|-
TGTGCCAAACGGCCGGGGGAAAAACTGTTTTTT
CAKRPGEKLFF
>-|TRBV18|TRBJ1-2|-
TGTGCCAGCTCACTCATGCGGGGGGACAGCTACACCTTC
CASSLMRGDSYTF
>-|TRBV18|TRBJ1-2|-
TGTGCCAGCTCAGAAATGACAGTTAACTATGGCTACACCTTC
CASSEMTVNYGYTF
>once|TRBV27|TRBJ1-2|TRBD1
TGTGCCAGCAGAGGGACAGGACAAGGGACTGATGGCTACACCTTC
CASRGTGQGTDGYTF
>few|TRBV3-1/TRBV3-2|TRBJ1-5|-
TGTGCCAGCAGCCCAGCCCCACCCGGGGGATATAGCAATCAGCCCCAGCATTTT
CASSPAPPGGYSNQPQHF
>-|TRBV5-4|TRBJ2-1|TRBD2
TGTGCCAGCAGCTTGGGACTAGCGGGATCCAACAATGAGCAGTTCTTC
CASSLGLAGSNNEQFF
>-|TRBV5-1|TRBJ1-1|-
TGCGCCAGCAGCTTGGGGTCCGGGAACACTGAAGCTTTCTTT
CASSLGSGNTEAFF
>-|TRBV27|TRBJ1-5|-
TGTGCCAGCAGTTTAGAGGGTGTCGGCAATCAGCCCCAGCATTTT
CASSLEGVGNQPQHF
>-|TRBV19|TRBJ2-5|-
TGTGCCAGTAGCCATGCTATGGGCAGAGAAGAAGAGACCCAGTACTTC
CASSHAMGREEETQYF
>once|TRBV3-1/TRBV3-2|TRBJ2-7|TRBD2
TGTGCCAGCAGCATTAGCGGGAGCAAGTTCTACGAGCAGTACTTC
CASSISGSKFYEQYF
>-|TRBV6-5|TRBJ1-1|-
TGTGCCAGCAGCCTTTGGGGCCAGGGCGCTGAAGCTTTCTTT
CASSLWGQGAEAFF
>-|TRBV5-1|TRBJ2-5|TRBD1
TGCGCCAGCAGCTTAAGGGCAGGGGGCAGTATGGAAGGTACCCAGTACTTC
CASSLRAGGSMEGTQYF
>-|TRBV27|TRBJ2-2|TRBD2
TGTGCCAGCAGATTGGGCGGGGGGGCAGCCGGGGAGCTGTTTTTT
CASRLGGGAAGELFF
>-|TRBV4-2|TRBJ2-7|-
TGTGCCAGCAGCCAGCAGGATGGAGGACCGGCGGTTGGGCAGTACTTC
CASSQQDGGPAVGQYF
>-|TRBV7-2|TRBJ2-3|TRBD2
TGTGCCAGCATTAATAGCGGGGGGGCCAATCCGCAGTATTTT
CASINSGGANPQYF
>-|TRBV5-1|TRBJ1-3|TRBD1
TGCGCCAGCAGCAGATCAACAGGGGCTGGAAACACCATATATTTT
CASSRSTGAGNTIYF
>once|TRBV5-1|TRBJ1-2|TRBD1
TGCGCCAGCAGCTCAAGGACAGGCCCCTCTAATGGCTACACCTTC
CASSSRTGPSNGYTF